Listed here are 32 T cell receptor beta chains from one sample, sequenced in a study of T cell responses to AZD1222 COVID-19 vaccine. Measured with immunoSEQ multiplex PCR; TCRdb has only the in-frame clones, and not every one. The table has 180,000 or so clones, 75% to 90% seen once. The sequencing used peripheral blood, collected 28 days after the second dose of the MenACWY control vaccine. The receptor set was obtained from an adult who received the MenACWY meningococcal vaccine as a control.

V is TRBV29-1 and J is TRBJ1-1; the D gene is possibly TRBD1 (5 bases). CDR3 length: 11 amino acids. V dropped 7 bases and J dropped 5 bases, with 11 bases sitting between them. The germline gives CDR1 SQVTM, CDR2 ANQGSEA. CDR3 sequence: CSEAGMTEAFF. In DNA form, the CDR3 reads TGCAGCGAGGCAGGGATGACTGAAGCTTTCTTT.

This chain links TRBV20-1 with TRBJ1-1, with D unclear. Trimming took off 2 bases at V and 5 bases at J, with 6 bases between the two ends. The CDR3 is 11 amino acids. Per germline, CDR1 DFQATT and CDR2 SNEGSKA (reference sequence). The CDR3 here is CSARRWTEAFF. Here the CDR3 DNA reads TGCAGTGCTAGAAGGTGGACTGAAGCTTTCTTT.

The CDR3 protein is CAWNLRQVYGYTF. CDR3 DNA: TGTGCCTGGAACCTAAGACAGGTCTATGGCTACACCTTC. The chain is built from TRBV30 and TRBJ1-2, with D perhaps TRBD1 (6 bases). The CDR3 loop spans 13 amino acids. V lost 4 bases, J lost 4 bases, and 13 bases lay in between. Germline CDR1 GTSNPN, CDR2 SVGIG (reference sequence).

Only one count was recorded for this clone. Germline and junction disagree at one end, which may indicate a read error. This chain uses TRBV18 with TRBJ2-5; D is uncertain. Germline assignment: CDR1 KGHSH and CDR2 LQKENI. This CDR3 is built from 13 residues. CDR3 DNA sequence: TGTGCCAGCTCGCCACAGTATCAAGAGACCCAGTACTTC. Amino acid sequence: CASSPQYQETQYF.

The V and J genes are TRBV28 and TRBJ2-6; 7 bases map to TRBD1. Trimming at V came to 6 bases and at J to 0 bases, leaving 8 bases not matched to a gene. The germline V gene has CDR1 MDHEN and CDR2 SYDVKM. CDR3 length equals 17 residues. CDR3 loop: CASSSPGQSSGANVLTF. The CDR3 DNA is TGTGCCAGCAGCTCCCCGGGACAGAGCTCTGGGGCCAACGTCCTGACTTTC. The complete variable domain, with remaining parts taken from reference TRBV28 and TRBJ2-6, reads DVKVTQSSRYLVKRTGEKVFLECVQDMDHENMFWYRQDPGLGLRLIYFSYDVKMKEKGDIPEGYSVSREKKERFSLILESASTNQTSMYLCASSSPGQSSGANVLTFGAGSRLTVL.

This chain uses TRBV28 with TRBJ2-5; 9 bases fit TRBD1. There are 18 residues in the CDR3. Germline V lookup: CDR1 MDHEN, CDR2 SYDVKM. Unmatched junction bases numbered 12, after V lost 4 bases and J lost 0 bases. Here the CDR3 reads CASSSHRTGGLDQETQYF. As DNA, the CDR3 is TGTGCCAGCAGTTCTCACCGTACAGGGGGCTTGGACCAAGAGACCCAGTACTTC. Together with reference TRBV28 and TRBJ2-5, the CDR3 gives the full variable domain: DVKVTQSSRYLVKRTGEKVFLECVQDMDHENMFWYRQDPGLGLRLIYFSYDVKMKEKGDIPEGYSVSREKKERFSLILESASTNQTSMYLCASSSHRTGGLDQETQYFGPGTRLLVL.

This clone has more than one count but fewer than ten. The rearrangement links TRBV5-4 to TRBJ2-7; TRBD2 aligns across 10 bases. Germline loops: CDR1 SGHNT, CDR2 YYREEE (reference sequence). The CDR3 has 14 residues. V lost 7 bases and J lost 3; bases outside the gene matches: 7. CDR3 DNA: TGTGCCAGCGGGGACCTAGCGGGAGACTACGAGCAGTACTTC. As protein: CASGDLAGDYEQYF.

The chain links TRBV16 to TRBJ1-1; D possibly corresponds to TRBD1 (6 bases). V was cut by 0 bases and J by 2 bases, with 13 bases left in between. Germline V CDR1 and CDR2: KGHSY, FQNENV. The CDR3 runs to 16 residues. In DNA, the CDR3 is TGTGCCAGCAGCCAATCTACCTACAGGGACAACACTGAAGCTTTCTTT. Protein sequence: CASSQSTYRDNTEAFF.

The CDR3 DNA sequence: TGTGCAAGTCGCTTAGCGCCCAACAGAGCTTACTACGAGCAGTACTTC. Protein: CASRLAPNRAYYEQYF. The chain is built from TRBV12-2 and TRBJ2-7; the table's D call of TRBD1 was not tested on the DNA. TRBV12-2 has pseudogene status. This CDR3 has 16 residues.

The chain couples TRBV19 to TRBJ2-1, with D perhaps assigned TRBD1 or TRBD2 (6 bases each). This CDR3 contains 16 residues. Trimming cost V 3 bases and J 0 bases, with 12 bases left between them. Germline CDR1 reads LNHDA; CDR2 reads SQIVND (reference sequence). The CDR3 loop is CASSIGGRASYNEQFF. CDR3 nucleotides: TGTGCCAGTAGTATTGGGGGGCGCGCCTCCTACAATGAGCAGTTCTTC.

This clone has a handful of counts. The J gene is TRBJ1-2, the V gene TRBV5-1, with D possibly matching TRBD1 (6 bases). This CDR3 is built from 13 residues. V dropped 4 bases and J dropped 2 bases, with 9 bases sitting between them. Germline CDR1 reads SGHRS; CDR2 reads YFSETQ. Written as DNA, the CDR3 is TGCGCCAGCAGCACCGGACAGAACTATGGCTACACCTTC. It specifies CASSTGQNYGYTF. Combining the CDR3 with reference TRBV5-1 and TRBJ1-2 gives the whole variable domain KAGVTQTPRYLIKTRGQQVTLSCSPISGHRSVSWYQQTPGQGLQFLFEYFSETQRNKGNFPGRFSGRQFSNSRSEMNVSTLELGDSALYLCASSTGQNYGYTFGSGTRLTVV.

The chain couples TRBV6-5 to TRBJ1-5; D perhaps matches TRBD1 (5 bases). Per the germline V gene, CDR1 is MNHEY and CDR2 is SVGAGI. V lost 6 bases to trimming and J lost 6 bases, with 15 bases between them. The CDR3 is 14 amino acids. The chain's CDR3 is CASRLRAAVQPQHF. The CDR3 DNA sequence: TGTGCCAGCAGGCTCAGGGCGGCGGTTCAGCCCCAGCATTTT.

This sequence joins TRBV27 and TRBJ1-5, with a tentative D call TRBD1 (6 bases). This CDR3 comprises 15 residues. The germline V gene has CDR1 MNHEY and CDR2 SMNVEV (reference sequence). Trimming removed 5 bases at V and 5 bases at J, with 16 bases between. In nucleotides, the CDR3 is TGTGCCAGCAGTAGGACAGAACCTCGCCATCAGCCCCAGCATTTT. This translates into CASSRTEPRHQPQHF.

This chain links TRBV12-3 or TRBV12-4 with TRBJ1-5, with TRBD1 matching over 8 bases. V was pared by 4 bases and J by 6 bases, with 2 bases of the junction left unmatched. The CDR3 consists of 13 residues. Here the CDR3 reads CASSYGQGQPQHF. In DNA form, the CDR3 reads TGTGCCAGCAGTTACGGACAGGGTCAGCCCCAGCATTTT.

The chain has TRBV5-6 and TRBJ2-3, with a possible D match to TRBD2 (5 bases). This CDR3 spans 12 amino acids. Germline-derived CDR1 and CDR2 are SGHDT and YYEEEE. V dropped 4 bases and J dropped 4 bases, with 7 bases sitting between them. CDR3 loop: CASSLAADTQYF. DNA for the CDR3: TGTGCCAGCAGCCTAGCAGCAGATACGCAGTATTTT.

V is TRBV30 and J is TRBJ1-1; D uncertain. CDR1 is GTSNPN, CDR2 SVGIG, per germline (reference sequence). The CDR3 runs to 10 residues. With 8 bases removed from V and 0 bases from J, the gap between germline ends came to 4 bases. Here the CDR3 DNA reads TGTGCCGCCATGAACACTGAAGCTTTCTTT. Residues: CAAMNTEAFF.

The gene calls are TRBV12-3 or TRBV12-4 and TRBJ1-5; D ambiguous. V dropped 3 bases and J dropped 7 bases, with 10 bases sitting between them. The CDR3 spans 13 residues. CDR3 sequence: CASSLEMGQPQHF. The CDR3 nucleotides are TGTGCCAGCAGTTTGGAAATGGGGCAGCCCCAGCATTTT.

This chain links TRBV19 with TRBJ2-1; D is uncertain. CDR3 length: 15 amino acids. Germline CDR1 reads LNHDA; CDR2 reads SQIVND (reference sequence). V lost 5 bases and J lost 3, with 14 bases in between. The CDR3: CASSWATGDYNEQFF. The CDR3 bases are TGTGCCAGTAGTTGGGCAACCGGAGACTACAATGAGCAGTTCTTC.

The chain couples TRBV7-8 to TRBJ1-3, with 9 positions matching TRBD1. The junction had 8 bases not matched to a gene; V was cut back by 1 base and J by 4 bases. The CDR3 is 17 amino acids. CDR1 is SGHVS and CDR2 is FQNEAQ in the germline V gene. The CDR3 bases are TGTGCCAGCAGCTTAGTTGGGACAGGGTTGACAGGAAACACCATATATTTT. Translating gives CASSLVGTGLTGNTIYF.

This chain uses TRBV21-1 with TRBJ2-3; the table's D call, TRBD1, has no DNA check behind it. TRBV21-1 is a pseudogene. The CDR3 is 15 amino acids. DNA of the CDR3: TGTGCCAGCAGCAATGAGGACAGCCCCACAGATACGCAGTATTTT. Its protein product is CASSNEDSPTDTQYF.

The genes are TRBV5-1 and TRBJ1-5; the match to TRBD1 covers 9 bases. CDR1 is SGHRS, CDR2 YFSETQ, per germline. The CDR3 contains 15 residues. After removal of 3 bases from V and 3 bases from J, the junction contained 4 bases not matched to a gene. In DNA, the CDR3 is TGCGCCAGCAGCTATACAGGGGGCCCCAATCAGCCCCAGCATTTT. Amino acid sequence: CASSYTGGPNQPQHF.

The chain combines TRBV19 with TRBJ2-1, with D uncertain. Trimming cost V 1 base and J 3 bases, with 7 bases left between them. The CDR3 contains 14 residues. Germline V lookup: CDR1 LNHDA, CDR2 SQIVND (reference sequence). CDR3 sequence: CASSIGVVYNEQFF. The CDR3 DNA follows: TGTGCCAGTAGTATAGGGGTTGTCTACAATGAGCAGTTCTTC.

J is TRBJ1-2 and V is TRBV27, with 10 bases matching TRBD1. V lost 6 bases to trimming and J lost 6 bases; unmatched junction nucleotides: 7. The V gene's germline CDR1 is MNHEY and CDR2 SMNVEV (reference sequence). This CDR3 has 14 amino acids. Written as DNA, the CDR3 is TGTGCCAGCAGACTTACCGGGACAGGGGATGGCTACACCTTC. It yields the protein CASRLTGTGDGYTF.

This chain joins TRBV11-2 and TRBJ2-3; perhaps TRBD1 as D (5 bases). Germline CDR1 SGHAT, CDR2 FQNNGV. The CDR3 sequence is 17 residues long. V was trimmed by 1 base and J by 0 bases, leaving 14 bases between them. Here the CDR3 DNA reads TGTGCCAGCAGCTTAGTAAGGCAGGGTGTAAGCACAGATACGCAGTATTTT. Translated: CASSLVRQGVSTDTQYF.

This clone was picked up a small number of times. For the CDR3, the DNA is TGTGCCAGCAGCCAAGATTGGCAAGGGGCCCAATACCCCTACGAGCAGTACTTC. This sequence encodes CASSQDWQGAQYPYEQYF. The V call is TRBV3-1 (or the pseudogene TRBV3-2), the J call TRBJ2-7, with a weak D call TRBD1 (5 bases). In germline, CDR1 is LGHDT, CDR2 YNNKEL (reference sequence). Trimming removed 0 bases from V and 2 bases from J, with 20 bases in between. The CDR3 length is 18 residues.

This chain joins TRBV10-3 and TRBJ1-2, with 7 positions matching TRBD1. The CDR3 extends over 14 amino acids. Germline V CDR1 and CDR2: ENHRY, SYGVKD. With V trimmed by 6 bases and J by 5 bases, 9 bases remained unmatched. The DNA for the CDR3 is TGTGCCATCAGATATCCCGGGACAGATTATGGCTACACCTTC. Protein product: CAIRYPGTDYGYTF.

The V and J genes are TRBV9 and TRBJ2-5, with 8 bases matching TRBD1. With 3 bases clipped from V and 2 bases from J, the junction kept 9 bases outside the gene matches. Germline CDR1 SGDLS, CDR2 YYNGEE. This CDR3 is built from 16 residues. The chain's CDR3 is CASSGSGTGPQETQYF. The CDR3 region has the DNA TGTGCCAGCAGCGGGTCCGGGACAGGTCCTCAAGAGACCCAGTACTTC. Looking up the rest from reference TRBV9 and TRBJ2-5 gives the full variable domain: DSGVTQTPKHLITATGQRVTLRCSPRSGDLSVYWYQQSLDQGLQFLIQYYNGEERAKGNILERFSAQQFPDLHSELNLSSLELGDSALYFCASSGSGTGPQETQYFGPGTRLLVL.

This clone was seen once. This chain uses TRBV7-2 with TRBJ2-7; 8 bases are shared with TRBD1. Germline V gene data show CDR1 as SGHTA and CDR2 as FQGNSA. With 5 bases clipped from V and 3 bases from J, the junction kept 3 bases outside the gene matches. This CDR3 has 13 amino acids. The CDR3 loop reads CASSAGTGYEQYF. The CDR3 coding sequence is TGTGCCAGCAGCGCCGGGACAGGCTACGAGCAGTACTTC.

The chain has TRBV2 and TRBJ1-1; 8 bases match TRBD1. This CDR3 spans 12 amino acids. V shed 6 bases, J shed 10 bases, and the junction held 7 bases outside the gene matches. The germline CDR1 and CDR2 sequences are SNHLY and FYNNEI. DNA for the CDR3: TGTGCCAGCAGCGGACAGGGCTGGGGAGCTTTCTTT. This translates into CASSGQGWGAFF.

This clone occurred once. V and J are TRBV11-2 and TRBJ2-5, with no clear D. Germline assignment: CDR1 SGHAT and CDR2 FQNNGV. This CDR3 region has 13 residues. The V end lost 1 base, the J end lost 5 bases, and 8 bases lay between the germline ends. The CDR3: CASSLARMETQYF. The CDR3 nucleotides read TGTGCCAGCAGCTTAGCCCGAATGGAGACCCAGTACTTC. The variable domain in full, completed from reference TRBV11-2 and TRBJ2-5, reads EAGVAQSPRYKIIEKRQSVAFWCNPISGHATLYWYQQILGQGPKLLIQFQNNGVVDDSQLPKDRFSAERLKGVDSTLKIQPAKLEDSAVYLCASSLARMETQYFGPGTRLLVL.

V gene TRBV27 combines with J gene TRBJ2-5; the D gene is possibly TRBD2 (5 bases). Germline lookup yields CDR1 MNHEY and CDR2 SMNVEV (reference sequence). Trimming took off 1 base at V and 2 bases at J, with 14 bases between the two ends. This CDR3 comprises 16 residues. The CDR3 DNA sequence: TGTGCCAGCAGTTTATGGGGTTTAGGAGGACAAGAGACCCAGTACTTC. Protein sequence: CASSLWGLGGQETQYF.

The CDR3 coding sequence is TGTGCCAGCAGCCTTAGCGGGAGAGGGAATGAGCAGTTCTTC. Protein product: CASSLSGRGNEQFF. The rearrangement links TRBV4-2 to TRBJ2-1, with TRBD2 identical over 9 bases. Germline V gives CDR1 LGHNA, CDR2 YNFKEQ. The CDR3 loop spans 14 amino acids. Germline trimming cut 4 bases from V and 7 bases from J; bases unmatched to any gene: 5.